This paragraph covers one T cell receptor beta chain sequence. The germline V gene has CDR1 MGHRA and CDR2 YSYEKL. This CDR3 is built from 16 residues. V lost 2 bases and J 7 bases, leaving 18 bases between the germline ends. TCRB transcripts that were expressed got sequenced, as all of the isolated RNA had been reverse transcribed. Sequencing used immunoSEQ multiplex PCR; TCRdb keeps in-frame clones, though not all of them. The table has about 340,000 clones, approximately 8.2% seen once. These data are taken from a study of beta chain features in type 1 diabetes. J is TRBJ2-4 and V is TRBV4-1; D uncertain. The sample comprised central memory CD4+ T cells from blood. The origin of this receptor is a woman aged 18-29 years in good health. The CDR3: CASSQPLGGGRNIQYF. CDR3 in DNA: TGCGCCAGCAGCCAACCCTTGGGCGGCGGCAGGAACATTCAGTACTTC.